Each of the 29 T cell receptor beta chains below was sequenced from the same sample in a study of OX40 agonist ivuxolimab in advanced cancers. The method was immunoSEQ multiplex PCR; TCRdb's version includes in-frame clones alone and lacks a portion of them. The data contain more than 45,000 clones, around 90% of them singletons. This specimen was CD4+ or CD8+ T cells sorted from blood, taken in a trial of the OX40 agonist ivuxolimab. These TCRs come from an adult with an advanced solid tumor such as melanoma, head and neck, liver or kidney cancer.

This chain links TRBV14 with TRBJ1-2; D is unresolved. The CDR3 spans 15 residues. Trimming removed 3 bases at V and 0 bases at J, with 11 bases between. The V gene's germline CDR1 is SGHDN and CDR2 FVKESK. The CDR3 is CASSQFREANYGYTF. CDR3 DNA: TGTGCCAGCAGCCAGTTTAGAGAAGCTAACTATGGCTACACCTTC.

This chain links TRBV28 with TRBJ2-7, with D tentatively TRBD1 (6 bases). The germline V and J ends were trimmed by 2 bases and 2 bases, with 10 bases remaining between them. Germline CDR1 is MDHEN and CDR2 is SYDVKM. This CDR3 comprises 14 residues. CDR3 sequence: CASSLGRGPYEQYF. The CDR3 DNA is TGTGCCAGCAGTTTAGGCAGGGGACCCTACGAGCAGTACTTC.

DNA for the CDR3: TGTGCCACCAGCAGAGCAGTGATGAACACCGGGGAGCTGTTTTTT. Protein sequence: CATSRAVMNTGELFF. The chain has TRBV15 and TRBJ2-2, with D hard to call. CDR3 length: 15 residues. Trimming cost V 1 base and J 1 base, with 7 bases left between them. Germline CDR1 LNHNV, CDR2 YYDKDF (reference sequence).

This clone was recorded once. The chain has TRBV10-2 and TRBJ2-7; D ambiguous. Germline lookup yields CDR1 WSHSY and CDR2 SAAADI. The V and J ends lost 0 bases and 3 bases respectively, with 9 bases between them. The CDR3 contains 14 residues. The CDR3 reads CASSESLINYEQYF. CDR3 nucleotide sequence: TGCGCCAGCAGTGAGTCGTTGATTAACTACGAGCAGTACTTC.

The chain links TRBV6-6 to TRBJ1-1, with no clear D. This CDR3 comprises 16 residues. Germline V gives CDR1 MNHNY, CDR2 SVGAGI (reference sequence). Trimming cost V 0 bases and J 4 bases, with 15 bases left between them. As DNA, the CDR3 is TGTGCCAGCAGTTACTCGTTGGAGGGTTTGGGCACTGAAGCTTTCTTT. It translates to CASSYSLEGLGTEAFF.

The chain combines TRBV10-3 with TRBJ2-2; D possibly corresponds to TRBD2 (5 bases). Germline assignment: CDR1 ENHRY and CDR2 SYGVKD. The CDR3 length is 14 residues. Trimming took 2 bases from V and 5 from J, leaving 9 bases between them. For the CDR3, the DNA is TGTGCCATCAGTGAGGTGGAGGCGACCGGGGAGCTGTTTTTT. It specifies CAISEVEATGELFF.

This chain's CDR3 is CASSAGRAFF. CDR3 nucleotide sequence: TGTGCCAGCAGTGCAGGGAGGGCTTTCTTT. The V call is TRBV6-1, the J call TRBJ1-1; tentative D call: TRBD1 (5 bases). Per germline, CDR1 MNHNS and CDR2 SASEGT. The CDR3 totals 10 residues. The V and J ends lost 4 bases and 11 bases respectively, with 8 bases between them.

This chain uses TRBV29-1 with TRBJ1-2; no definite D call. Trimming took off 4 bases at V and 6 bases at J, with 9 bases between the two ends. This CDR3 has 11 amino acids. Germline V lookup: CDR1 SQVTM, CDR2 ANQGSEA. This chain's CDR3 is CSVVTLDGYTF. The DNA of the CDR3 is TGCAGCGTTGTGACTTTAGATGGCTACACCTTC.

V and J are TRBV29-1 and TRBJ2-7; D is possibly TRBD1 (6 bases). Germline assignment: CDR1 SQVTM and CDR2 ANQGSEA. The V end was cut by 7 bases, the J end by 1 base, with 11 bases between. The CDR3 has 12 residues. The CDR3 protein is CSAGTTSYEQYF. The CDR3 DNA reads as TGCAGCGCCGGGACAACTTCCTACGAGCAGTACTTC.

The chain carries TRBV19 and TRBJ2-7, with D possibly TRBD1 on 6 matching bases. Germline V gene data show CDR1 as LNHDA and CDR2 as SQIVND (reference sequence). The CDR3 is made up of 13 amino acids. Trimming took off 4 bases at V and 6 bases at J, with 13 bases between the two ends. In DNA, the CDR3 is TGTGCCAGTAGTAACCTCCTGACAGGCGAGCAGTACTTC. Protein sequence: CASSNLLTGEQYF.

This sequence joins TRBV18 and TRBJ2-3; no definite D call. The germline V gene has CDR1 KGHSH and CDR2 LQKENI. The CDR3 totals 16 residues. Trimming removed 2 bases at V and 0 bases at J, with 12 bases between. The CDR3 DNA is TGTGCCAGCTCACCAGGGTCACAAGGCAGCACAGATACGCAGTATTTT. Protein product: CASSPGSQGSTDTQYF.

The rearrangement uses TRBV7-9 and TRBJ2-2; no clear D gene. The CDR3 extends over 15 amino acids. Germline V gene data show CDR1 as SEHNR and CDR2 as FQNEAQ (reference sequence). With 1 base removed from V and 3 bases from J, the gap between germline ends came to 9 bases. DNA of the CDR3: TGTGCCAGCAGCTTAGGGGTTACGGACACCGGGGAGCTGTTTTTT. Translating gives CASSLGVTDTGELFF.

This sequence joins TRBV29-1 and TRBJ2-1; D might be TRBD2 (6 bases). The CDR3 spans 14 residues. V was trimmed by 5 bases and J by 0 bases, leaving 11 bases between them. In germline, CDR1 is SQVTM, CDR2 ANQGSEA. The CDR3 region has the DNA TGCAGCGTTCGGAGGGGATCCTCCTACAATGAGCAGTTCTTC. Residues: CSVRRGSSYNEQFF.

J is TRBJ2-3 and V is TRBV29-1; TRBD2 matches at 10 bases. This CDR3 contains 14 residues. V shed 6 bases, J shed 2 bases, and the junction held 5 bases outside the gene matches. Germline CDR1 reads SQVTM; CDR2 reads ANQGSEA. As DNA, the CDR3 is TGCAGCGTGGTAGGACTAGCGGACACAGATACGCAGTATTTT. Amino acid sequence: CSVVGLADTDTQYF.

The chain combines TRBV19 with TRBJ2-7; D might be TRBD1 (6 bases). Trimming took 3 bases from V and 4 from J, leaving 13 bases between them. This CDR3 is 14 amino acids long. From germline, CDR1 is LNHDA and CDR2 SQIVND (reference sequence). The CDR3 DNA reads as TGTGCCAGTAGTATTTCTACAGGGTGGTACGAGCAGTACTTC. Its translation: CASSISTGWYEQYF.

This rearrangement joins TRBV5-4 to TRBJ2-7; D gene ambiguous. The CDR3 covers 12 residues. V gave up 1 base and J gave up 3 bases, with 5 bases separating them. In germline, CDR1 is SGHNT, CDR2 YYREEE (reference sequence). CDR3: CASSLPGYEQYF. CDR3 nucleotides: TGTGCCAGCAGCTTGCCTGGCTACGAGCAGTACTTC.

Here the CDR3 DNA reads TGTGCCAGCAGCTTTGGGGAGGGCACTGAAGCTTTCTTT. It specifies CASSFGEGTEAFF. This rearrangement joins TRBV11-2 to TRBJ1-1; unclear D gene. Trimming cost V 3 bases and J 4 bases, with 9 bases left between them. The CDR3 is 13 amino acids. Looked up from germline, CDR1 is SGHAT and CDR2 is FQNNGV. Supplemented by reference TRBV11-2 and TRBJ1-1, the full variable domain reads EAGVAQSPRYKIIEKRQSVAFWCNPISGHATLYWYQQILGQGPKLLIQFQNNGVVDDSQLPKDRFSAERLKGVDSTLKIQPAKLEDSAVYLCASSFGEGTEAFFGQGTRLTVV.

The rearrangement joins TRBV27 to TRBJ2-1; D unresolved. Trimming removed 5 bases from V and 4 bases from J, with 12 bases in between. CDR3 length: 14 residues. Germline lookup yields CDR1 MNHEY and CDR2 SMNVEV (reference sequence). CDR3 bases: TGTGCCAGCAGTCCCAAGGCCCTGTACAATGAGCAGTTCTTC. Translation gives CASSPKALYNEQFF.

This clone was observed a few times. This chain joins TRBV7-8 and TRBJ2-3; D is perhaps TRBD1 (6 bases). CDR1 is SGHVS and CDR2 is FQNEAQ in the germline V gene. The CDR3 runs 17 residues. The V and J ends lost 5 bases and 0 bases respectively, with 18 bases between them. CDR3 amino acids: CASSLRGSLYSTDTQYF. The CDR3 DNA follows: TGTGCCAGCAGCCTTAGGGGGTCTCTCTATAGCACAGATACGCAGTATTTT.

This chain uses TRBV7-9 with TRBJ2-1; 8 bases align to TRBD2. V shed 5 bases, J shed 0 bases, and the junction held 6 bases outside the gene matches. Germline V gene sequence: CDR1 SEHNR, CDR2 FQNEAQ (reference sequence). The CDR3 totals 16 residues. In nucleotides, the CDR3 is TGTGCCAGCAGCAGACCGAGCGGGAGCTCCTACAATGAGCAGTTCTTC. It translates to CASSRPSGSSYNEQFF.

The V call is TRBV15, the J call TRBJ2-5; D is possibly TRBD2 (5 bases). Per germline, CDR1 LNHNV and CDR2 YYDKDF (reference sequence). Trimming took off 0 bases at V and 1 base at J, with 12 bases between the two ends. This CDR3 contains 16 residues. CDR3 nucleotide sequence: TGTGCCACCAGCAGAGAATCCCTAGCTATCCAAGAGACCCAGTACTTC. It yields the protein CATSRESLAIQETQYF.

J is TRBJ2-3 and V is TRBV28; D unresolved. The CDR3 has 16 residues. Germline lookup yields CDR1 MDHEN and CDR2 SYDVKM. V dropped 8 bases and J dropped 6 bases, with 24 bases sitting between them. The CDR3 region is CASGPLELPLGDTQYF. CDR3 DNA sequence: TGTGCCAGCGGCCCGTTGGAACTCCCTTTGGGGGATACGCAGTATTTT.

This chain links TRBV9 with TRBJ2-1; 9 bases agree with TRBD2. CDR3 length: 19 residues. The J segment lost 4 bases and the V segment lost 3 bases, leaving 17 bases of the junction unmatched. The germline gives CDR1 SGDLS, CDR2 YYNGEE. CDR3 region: CASSARDGLTSGVYNEQFF. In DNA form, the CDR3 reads TGTGCCAGCAGCGCCCGGGACGGGTTGACTAGCGGAGTTTACAATGAGCAGTTCTTC.

DNA for the CDR3: TGTGCCAGCCGTTGGGCGGGAGACACCGGGGAGCTGTTTTTT. Its translation is CASRWAGDTGELFF. The chain is built from TRBV27 and TRBJ2-2; 7 bases line up with TRBD2. Looked up from germline, CDR1 is MNHEY and CDR2 is SMNVEV (reference sequence). The junction had 6 bases not matched to a gene; V was cut back by 8 bases and J by 3 bases. The CDR3 is 14 amino acids.

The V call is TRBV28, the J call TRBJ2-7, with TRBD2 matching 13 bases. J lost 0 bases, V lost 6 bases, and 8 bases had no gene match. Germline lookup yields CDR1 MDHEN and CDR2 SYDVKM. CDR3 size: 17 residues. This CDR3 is CASSPGLAGASSYEQYF. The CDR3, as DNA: TGTGCCAGCAGCCCCGGACTAGCGGGAGCGAGCTCCTACGAGCAGTACTTC.

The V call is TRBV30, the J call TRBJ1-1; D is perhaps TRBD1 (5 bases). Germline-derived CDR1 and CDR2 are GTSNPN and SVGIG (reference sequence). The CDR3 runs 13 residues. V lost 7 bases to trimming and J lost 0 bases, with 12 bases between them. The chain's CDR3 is CAYDGGMNTEAFF. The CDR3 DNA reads TGTGCCTACGATGGGGGTATGAACACTGAAGCTTTCTTT.

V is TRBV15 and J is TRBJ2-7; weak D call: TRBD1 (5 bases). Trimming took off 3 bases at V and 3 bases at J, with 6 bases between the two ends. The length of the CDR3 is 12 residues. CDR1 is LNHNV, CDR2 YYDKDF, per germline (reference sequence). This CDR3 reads CATSSTGYEQYF. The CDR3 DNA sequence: TGTGCCACCAGCAGTACAGGCTACGAGCAGTACTTC.

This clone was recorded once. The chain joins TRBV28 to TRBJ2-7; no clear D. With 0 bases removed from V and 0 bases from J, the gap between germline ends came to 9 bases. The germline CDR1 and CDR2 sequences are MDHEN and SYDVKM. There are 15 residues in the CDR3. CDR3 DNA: TGTGCCAGCAGTTTATGGTCCCCAAGCTCCTACGAGCAGTACTTC. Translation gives CASSLWSPSSYEQYF. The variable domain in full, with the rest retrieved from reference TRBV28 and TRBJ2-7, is DVKVTQSSRYLVKRTGEKVFLECVQDMDHENMFWYRQDPGLGLRLIYFSYDVKMKEKGDIPEGYSVSREKKERFSLILESASTNQTSMYLCASSLWSPSSYEQYFGPGTRLTVT.

This CDR3 reads CASSRVNTEAFF. CDR3 coding DNA: TGTGCCAGCAGTCGAGTTAACACTGAAGCTTTCTTT. V gene TRBV28 combines with J gene TRBJ1-1; D remains ambiguous. In germline, CDR1 is MDHEN, CDR2 SYDVKM. The CDR3 has 12 amino acids. Deletions cut 5 bases from V and 2 bases from J, with 6 bases between.